This TCR beta chain appears in the sequencing data of a study of T cells after yellow fever vaccination. One entry per CDR3 protein, called by TCRdb with MiXCR from the 5' RACE reads. The sample has hundreds of thousands of distinct CDR3 sequences; roughly 8.7% are singletons. Looked up from germline, CDR1 is MNHEY and CDR2 is SVGAGI. The CDR3 runs to 16 residues. V shed 3 bases and J shed 5 bases, with 19 bases lying between them. J is TRBJ2-5 and V is TRBV6-5, with D maybe TRBD1 (5 bases). The sample in question was PBMCs, obtained on the day of the first yellow fever vaccination. The source of this sequence is a man younger than 30 who received the YFV17D yellow fever vaccine. The CDR3 DNA follows: TGTGCCAGCAGTTATAGTTCACAGGTCAGGAAGGAGACCCAGTACTTC. This gives the protein CASSYSSQVRKETQYF.